This record looks at one T cell receptor (beta chain) sequence and its context. Its antigen remains unknown. This sample was included in a study of CD8+CD57+ T cells in acquired aplastic anemia. About the research overall: Mean DNA quantity obtained from sorted CD4+ and CD8+ cells was about 3.2 ug. Healthy donor CD4+ samples were sequenced to a depth that averaged about 10.8 million reads.

Study-wide results and caveats: Common to patients and controls were roughly 30 CD8+ CDR3 sequences. CD8+ Simpson's diversity did not differ significantly between patients and controls.

Germline V gene lookup returns CDR1 SGHTA and CDR2 FQGNSA. Trimming shortened V by 9 bases and J by 8 bases, and 14 bases separated the two germline ends. The CDR3 extends over 13 amino acids. The study profiled TCR beta VDJ and CDR3 using genomic DNA as template. TCRdb reprocessed the reads via MiXCR and lists one record per CDR3 protein. This table holds about 190,000 distinct CDR3 sequences, about 53% found once. The chain joins TRBV7-2 to TRBJ1-6; D call uncertain. This sequence was found in a human donor in good health, serving as a control. The sequenced sample was sorted CD4+, CD8+, or CD8+CD57+ T cells (not recorded which) from PBMCs. CDR3 residues: CASSTRSDSPLHF. The CDR3 region has the DNA TGTGCCAGTAGCACCCGCTCCGATTCACCCCTCCACTTT.